These 27 T cell receptor beta chains were all obtained from the same sample, sequenced in a study of CD8+CD57+ T cells in acquired aplastic anemia (dated by TCRdb to 2017 to 2018). The sequencing machine was an Illumina HiSeq 2000. Genomic DNA was used as template for profiling of TCR beta VDJ combinations and CDR3 sequences. The raw public reads went through TCRdb reprocessing: fastp at Q25, MiXCR clone calling, in-frame beta chains kept. Each CDR3 protein appears once, grouped with its most common genes and DNA. In this sample the table shows tens of thousands of distinct CDR3 sequences, about half of which occur a single time. Jointly, the top ten make up 65% to 70% of the sample. The material sequenced was sorted CD4+, CD8+, or CD8+CD57+ T cells (not recorded which) from PBMCs. These receptor sequences come from a human donor in good health, serving as a control.

This clonotype appeared a single time. The V gene is TRBV2, the J gene TRBJ1-5; perhaps TRBD1 as D (6 bases). Germline lookup yields CDR1 SNHLY and CDR2 FYNNEI. Trimming removed 4 bases from V and 1 base from J, with 11 bases in between. This CDR3 is built from 15 residues. CDR3 protein: CASSAEQGSNQPQHF. The CDR3 DNA follows: TGTGCCAGCAGTGCGGAACAGGGAAGCAATCAGCCCCAGCATTTT.

The genes are TRBV27 and TRBJ1-2; 9 positions match TRBD1. Germline CDR1 and CDR2: MNHEY and SMNVEV (reference sequence). Trimming cost V 2 bases and J 8 bases; bases outside gene matches: 3. This CDR3 is built from 13 residues. For the CDR3, the DNA is TGTGCCAGCAGTTTAGGGACAGGGAGCGGCTACACCTTC. This encodes CASSLGTGSGYTF.

This CDR3 is CASVGLAGGDNEQFF. The CDR3 region has the DNA TGTGCCAGCGTGGGTCTAGCGGGAGGGGACAATGAGCAGTTCTTC. The gene calls are TRBV2 and TRBJ2-1, with 12 bases fitting TRBD2. The V segment lost 8 bases and the J segment 5 bases; nucleotides outside the gene matches: 7. Germline V CDR1 and CDR2: SNHLY, FYNNEI. The CDR3 spans 15 residues.

The J gene is TRBJ2-7, the V gene TRBV6-1; 10 nucleotides line up with TRBD2. Germline V gives CDR1 MNHNS, CDR2 SASEGT. CDR3 length: 15 amino acids. V lost 5 bases, J lost 2 bases, and 6 bases stayed unmatched. The chain's CDR3 is CASSFSGRAPYEQYF. The CDR3 nucleotides read TGTGCCAGCAGTTTCAGCGGGAGGGCCCCCTACGAGCAGTACTTC.

In its sample, this clonotype was seen many times. In DNA form, the CDR3 reads TGCAGTGCTAGAGATCCCCAGGGGAACACTGAAGCTTTCTTT. Translated: CSARDPQGNTEAFF. This rearrangement joins TRBV20-1 to TRBJ1-1; perhaps TRBD1 as D (5 bases). Trimming left V 0 bases short and J 1 base short, with 9 bases between. This CDR3 has 14 amino acids. CDR1 DFQATT and CDR2 SNEGSKA come from the germline V gene (reference sequence).

This clonotype turned up a few times. The chain uses TRBV4-1 and TRBJ1-1, with 10 bases identical to TRBD1. In germline, CDR1 is MGHRA, CDR2 YSYEKL. This CDR3 is built from 14 residues. V lost 5 bases to trimming and J lost 6 bases; unmatched junction nucleotides: 6. CDR3 protein: CASSAGQGTAEAFF. DNA of the CDR3: TGCGCCAGCAGCGCGGGACAGGGGACGGCTGAAGCTTTCTTT.

V and J are TRBV6-1 and TRBJ2-5; TRBD1 might be the D (5 bases). The germline V gene has CDR1 MNHNS and CDR2 SASEGT. The ends were cut back, 6 bases at V and 1 base at J, with 15 bases in the middle. The CDR3 contains 15 residues. In DNA form, the CDR3 reads TGTGCCAGCAGAAGCGAACAGGCCATCCAAGAGACCCAGTACTTC. It yields the protein CASRSEQAIQETQYF.

The V call is TRBV7-8, the J call TRBJ2-7; no clear D. Germline-derived CDR1 and CDR2 are SGHVS and FQNEAQ. The V end lost 3 bases, the J end lost 5 bases, and 11 bases lay between the germline ends. This CDR3 region has 13 residues. CDR3 sequence (DNA): TGTGCCAGCAGCTTGCCTTCCGTCCACGAGCAGTACTTC. This gives the protein CASSLPSVHEQYF.

This clonotype came up many times. The J gene is TRBJ1-1, the V gene TRBV15, with 7 nucleotides matching TRBD1. Germline V gene lookup returns CDR1 LNHNV and CDR2 YYDKDF (reference sequence). This CDR3 comprises 15 residues. V lost 3 bases, J lost 7 bases, and 11 bases stayed unmatched. The CDR3 coding sequence is TGTGCCACCAGCAGGGCGACAGGGAAGGTGGGTGAAGCTTTCTTT. Translated, it gives CATSRATGKVGEAFF.

The sample holds many counts of this clonotype. A read error may account for a junction end that differs from germline. The CDR3 protein is CASRSISDQPQHF. The CDR3 nucleotides are TGTGCCAGCAGGAGTATTAGCGATCAGCCCCAGCATTTT. The chain has TRBV12-3 or TRBV12-4 and TRBJ1-5, with no clear D. The CDR3 has 13 amino acids.

The DNA for the CDR3 is TGCAGCGTGACAGGGGGCGACTATGGCTACACCTTC. Its translation: CSVTGGDYGYTF. The chain has TRBV29-1 and TRBJ1-2; 10 bases match TRBD1. CDR1 and CDR2 from the germline V gene are SQVTM and ANQGSEA. The CDR3 extends over 12 amino acids. V was clipped by 6 bases and J by 3 bases; unmatched bases: 1. The full variable domain, rest sourced from reference TRBV29-1 and TRBJ1-2, is SAVISQKPSRDICQRGTSLTIQCQVDSQVTMMFWYRQQPGQSLTLIATANQGSEATYESGFVIDKFPISRPNLTFSTLTVSNMSPEDSSIYLCSVTGGDYGYTFGSGTRLTVV.

The rearrangement joins TRBV2 to TRBJ2-5, with 9 bases matching TRBD1. This CDR3 has 17 amino acids. The V segment lost 2 bases and the J segment 3 bases; nucleotides outside the gene matches: 10. Germline V gives CDR1 SNHLY, CDR2 FYNNEI. CDR3: CASSERDREAVEETQYF. CDR3 sequence (DNA): TGTGCCAGCAGTGAAAGGGACAGGGAAGCGGTAGAAGAGACCCAGTACTTC.

The table lists this clonotype with a few counts. The chain recombines TRBV12-3 or TRBV12-4 with TRBJ2-5; no clear D. V lost 2 bases and J 5 bases, leaving 12 bases between the germline ends. There are 14 residues in the CDR3. In DNA form, the CDR3 reads TGTGCCAGCAGTTTAAGACCCCCCCCCGAGACCCAGTACTTC. Protein product: CASSLRPPPETQYF.

The chain couples TRBV15 to TRBJ1-2, with D unresolved. Deletions cut 5 bases from V and 4 bases from J, with 11 bases between. The CDR3 has 13 residues. Per the germline V gene, CDR1 is LNHNV and CDR2 is YYDKDF (reference sequence). This CDR3 is CATSVKPGYGYTF. The CDR3 region has the DNA TGTGCCACCAGCGTAAAGCCTGGCTATGGCTACACCTTC.

The V and J genes are TRBV10-3 and TRBJ1-2; unclear D gene. The CDR3 loop spans 13 amino acids. The V end was cut by 5 bases, the J end by 2 bases, with 9 bases between. The V gene's germline CDR1 is ENHRY and CDR2 SYGVKD. The CDR3 here is CAISLDGNYGYTF. The CDR3 DNA reads TGTGCCATCAGTCTGGACGGGAACTATGGCTACACCTTC.

The CDR3 spells CSVIVPVTVPGPSGNTIYF. CDR3 nucleotides: TGCAGCGTGATCGTCCCGGTTACGGTCCCAGGACCCTCTGGAAACACCATATATTTT. The gene calls are TRBV29-1 and TRBJ1-3; D remains ambiguous. V gave up 6 bases and J gave up 0 bases, with 27 bases separating them. CDR3 length: 19 amino acids. From germline, CDR1 is SQVTM and CDR2 ANQGSEA.

The sample holds a few counts of this clonotype. The V call is TRBV20-1, the J call TRBJ1-1; no reliable D call. The CDR3 is made up of 13 amino acids. Germline CDR1 is DFQATT and CDR2 is SNEGSKA (reference sequence). Trimming left V 3 bases short and J 5 bases short, with 13 bases between. Here the CDR3 reads CSARTTVGTEAFF. The CDR3 DNA is TGCAGTGCTAGGACTACAGTGGGGACTGAAGCTTTCTTT.

This rearrangement joins TRBV10-1 to TRBJ2-7, with a possible D match to TRBD2 (5 bases). CDR3 size: 13 residues. CDR1 and CDR2 from the germline V gene are WNHNN and SYGVQD (reference sequence). Trimming stripped 5 bases from V and 3 bases from J, with 11 bases between. DNA of the CDR3: TGCGCCAGCAGTAGCCTCGGGGACTACGAGCAGTACTTC. It codes for CASSSLGDYEQYF.

With respect to this clonotype: At one boundary the junction diverges from the germline segment, which might be a read error. V is TRBV15 and J is TRBJ1-3; a weak D match, TRBD1 (5 bases). Per germline, CDR1 LNHNV and CDR2 YYDKDF (reference sequence). CDR3 length equals 16 residues. The CDR3 protein is CATSREGGISGNTINF. DNA for the CDR3: TGTGCCACCAGCAGAGAGGGGGGAATCTCTGGAAACACCATAAACTTT.

This clonotype appeared a few times. The CDR3 is CSASSARMPGYTF. Here the CDR3 DNA reads TGCAGTGCTAGTAGCGCCAGGATGCCCGGCTACACCTTC. The gene calls are TRBV20-1 and TRBJ1-2, with unresolved D. The V end lost 3 bases, the J end lost 8 bases, and 16 bases lay between the germline ends. This CDR3 is built from 13 residues. The germline V gene has CDR1 DFQATT and CDR2 SNEGSKA (reference sequence).

This clonotype was counted a few times. In nucleotides, the CDR3 is TGTGCCAGCAGCTCCTATGCGGAGGAGAGGGGAGAGACCCAGTACTTC. It translates to CASSSYAEERGETQYF. V and J are TRBV11-2 and TRBJ2-5, with D possibly being TRBD1 or TRBD2 (5 bases each). The CDR3 is 16 residues long. Trimming cost V 4 bases and J 4 bases, with 19 bases left between them. CDR1 and CDR2 (germline): SGHAT, FQNNGV.

Concerning this clonotype itself: A clone one base away is much larger, so this may be a read error. This chain links TRBV20-1 with TRBJ1-2; 8 bases are a match to TRBD1. Losses at the gene ends were 0 bases for V and 7 bases for J; bases not matched to a gene: 10. The CDR3 is 15 amino acids. Germline V gives CDR1 DFQATT, CDR2 SNEGSKA (reference sequence). CDR3 coding DNA: TGCAGTGCTAGAGATGGAGTGCAGGGGGCGCCTGGCTACACCTTC. It encodes CSARDGVQGAPGYTF.

This chain connects TRBV20-1 to TRBJ2-7; no reliable D call. With 5 bases removed from V and 5 bases from J, the gap between germline ends came to 13 bases. This CDR3 comprises 12 residues. CDR1 DFQATT and CDR2 SNEGSKA come from the germline V gene (reference sequence). The DNA for the CDR3 is TGCAGTGCTCGACGGAAACCCCACGAGCAGTACTTC. Residues: CSARRKPHEQYF.

The chain employs TRBV12-3 or TRBV12-4 and TRBJ1-5; no definite D call. This CDR3 has 13 amino acids. V was clipped by 4 bases and J by 2 bases, with 6 bases between them. The CDR3 protein is CASSSGGNQPQHF. The CDR3, as DNA: TGTGCCAGCAGTTCCGGGGGCAATCAGCCCCAGCATTTT.

This clonotype was counted at least ten times. The V and J genes are TRBV5-5 and TRBJ2-7; 10 nucleotides align to TRBD2. V dropped 4 bases and J dropped 4; count of bases not matched to a gene: 8. The germline gives CDR1 SGHKS, CDR2 YYEKEE (reference sequence). This CDR3 has 15 residues. CDR3 protein: CASSTRLAGVYEQYF. The CDR3 nucleotides are TGTGCCAGCAGCACCCGGCTAGCGGGAGTGTACGAGCAGTACTTC.

This clonotype was recorded at least ten times. The chain couples TRBV9 to TRBJ1-1; D is uncertain. The CDR3 covers 16 residues. Germline V CDR1 and CDR2: SGDLS, YYNGEE. Trimming shortened V by 2 bases and J by 0 bases, and 14 bases separated the two germline ends. The CDR3 region has the DNA TGTGCCAGCAGCGTTGGCCATGGTAGTTTGAACACTGAAGCTTTCTTT. Translation: CASSVGHGSLNTEAFF.

This clonotype was seen a handful of times. The chain couples TRBV11-3 to TRBJ1-1, with D unresolved. V was trimmed by 2 bases and J by 7 bases, leaving 17 bases between them. Germline CDR1 SGHNT, CDR2 YENEEA. The CDR3 length is 15 residues. The chain's CDR3 is CASSLSGGGQDEAFF. DNA for the CDR3: TGTGCCAGCAGCTTATCAGGCGGAGGGCAAGATGAAGCTTTCTTT.